The source of this TCR beta chain is a study of CD8 T cells in ankylosing spondylitis. Whole-study findings and limits: Reportedly, matched ankylosing spondylitis synovial fluid was significantly enriched for disease-linked clones. Past research had described some motif variants in reactive arthritis synovial fluid and blood. In ankylosing spondylitis blood, a motif of seven or eight highly homologous TCR beta variants appeared characteristic.

At least ten counts were recorded for this clonotype. Its antigen remains unidentified. This CDR3 region has 15 residues. The V end was cut by 7 bases, the J end by 5 bases, with 20 bases between. Germline V gene sequence: CDR1 LGHNA, CDR2 YSLEER. Generation of TCR beta libraries employed quantitative 5'-RACE incorporating molecular barcodes. TCRdb itself ran the 5' RACE reads through MiXCR, one entry per CDR3 protein. The repertoire holds a few hundred thousand distinct CDR3 sequences, with 6% to 8% as singletons. This sequence originates from a male donor with ankylosing spondylitis. Material: blood, either unsorted or a sorted T cell fraction (not recorded which). This chain uses TRBV4-3 with TRBJ1-2; D not resolved. In DNA, the CDR3 is TGCGCCAGCAACTACCACACTGACTTAGTTTATGGCTACACCTTC. Protein product: CASNYHTDLVYGYTF.